This T cell receptor beta chain derives from a study of cytomegalovirus exposure and HLA in healthy donors. This PCR relied on a set of 60 Vbeta primers and 13 Jbeta primers. Method: immunoSEQ multiplex PCR; TCRdb's copy keeps in-frame clones and lacks some. The sample lists fewer than 200,000 clones, roughly 85% occurring once. This CDR3 has 14 residues. Per the germline V gene, CDR1 is LGHNA and CDR2 is YSLEER. V trimming: 4 bases; J trimming: 4 bases; junction bases outside the gene matches: 5. As for this clone: Its antigen is still unknown.

Study-level results: Cytomegalovirus-associated TCR beta chains were listed, numbering approximately 150. Further analysis, carried out later, found HLA-associated TCR beta chains more clonally expanded than equally common other chains. In an earlier analysis, in 540 or so donors, most V segments appeared productive either ~90% or ~30% of the time.

Sequencing was performed on PBMCs. The chain has TRBV4-3 and TRBJ2-3, with TRBD2 matching 7 bases. The clonotype comes from a woman aged 50 to 60 in good health and CMV-seropositive. CDR3 bases: TGCGCCAGCAGCCCGAATCGGGGGGCAGATACGCAGTATTTT. Translating it yields CASSPNRGADTQYF.